This is a list of T cell receptor beta chains from one sample in a study of CD8+CD57+ T cells in acquired aplastic anemia. TCRdb ran MiXCR on the reads and lists one entry per CDR3 protein. The sample holds 190,000 or so distinct CDR3 sequences, roughly 50% seen once. Sequencing used sorted CD4+, CD8+, or CD8+CD57+ T cells (not recorded which) from PBMCs. The receptors stem from a human donor with aplastic anemia. The CDR3 runs from the conserved cysteine through the conserved F or W. Fields, in order: V gene, J gene, D gene, clone size, CDR3 protein, CDR3 DNA. A D gene is named only where the DNA matches it firmly. Expanded clones get a size class; other rows say once, few or many, or leave the size out.

V: TRBV15
J: TRBJ2-3
D: .
size: .
CDR3: CATEKDTTGADTQYF
DNA: TGTGCCACCGAGAAAGACACGACGGGCGCAGATACGCAGTATTTT

V: TRBV11-1
J: TRBJ2-1
D: .
size: .
CDR3: CASSLGLSGNEQFF
DNA: TGTGCCAGCAGCTTAGGGCTTAGCGGAAATGAGCAGTTCTTC

V: TRBV11-2
J: TRBJ1-2
D: TRBD1
size: .
CDR3: CASSPIRDRGGFGYTF
DNA: TGTGCCAGCAGTCCGATCCGGGACAGGGGTGGTTTTGGCTACACCTTC

V: TRBV24-1
J: TRBJ2-1
D: TRBD2
size: many
CDR3: CATPLTSGDSYNEQFF
DNA: TGTGCCACGCCCTTGACTAGCGGGGACTCCTACAATGAGCAGTTCTTC

V: TRBV19
J: TRBJ1-4
D: .
size: many
CDR3: CASSMDAEMTKKLFF
DNA: TGTGCCAGTAGTATGGACGCCGAAATGACCAAAAAACTGTTTTTT

V: TRBV6-1
J: TRBJ2-3
D: TRBD2
size: few
CDR3: CASSPTSGGVNTQYF
DNA: TGTGCCAGCAGTCCGACTAGCGGGGGGGTAAATACGCAGTATTTT

V: TRBV7-2
J: TRBJ1-3
D: .
size: .
CDR3: CASSPWVSGNTIYF
DNA: TGTGCCAGCAGCCCCTGGGTCTCTGGAAACACCATATATTTT

V: TRBV19
J: TRBJ1-6
D: .
size: .
CDR3: CASIILPDHNSPLHF
DNA: TGTGCCAGTATAATACTGCCTGATCATAACTCACCCCTCCACTTT

V: TRBV27
J: TRBJ2-2
D: TRBD1
size: .
CDR3: CASSPQQGRGYAGELFF
DNA: TGTGCCAGCAGTCCTCAACAGGGGCGTGGGTACGCCGGGGAGCTGTTTTTT

V: TRBV10-3
J: TRBJ2-2
D: .
size: once
CDR3: CASSYATSNTGELFF
DNA: TGTGCCAGCAGTTACGCTACATCGAACACCGGGGAGCTGTTTTTT

V: TRBV2
J: TRBJ2-5
D: .
size: once
CDR3: CASGEETQYF
DNA: TGTGCCAGCGGGGAAGAGACCCAGTACTTC

V: TRBV12-3/TRBV12-4
J: TRBJ2-5
D: .
size: many
CDR3: CASSPREEGTQYF
DNA: TGTGCCAGCAGTCCCAGGGAAGAGGGGACCCAGTACTTC

V: TRBV10-2
J: TRBJ2-2
D: TRBD1
size: .
CDR3: CASARDRGLVTGELFF
DNA: TGCGCCAGCGCCAGGGACAGGGGGCTGGTCACCGGGGAGCTGTTTTTT

V: TRBV7-6
J: TRBJ2-3
D: .
size: .
CDR3: CASTLTKSADTQYF
DNA: TGTGCCAGCACCCTTACGAAGAGCGCAGATACGCAGTATTTT

V: TRBV6-1
J: TRBJ1-6
D: .
size: many
CDR3: CASTRGDGSYNSPLHF
DNA: TGTGCCAGCACTCGGGGGGACGGCTCCTATAATTCACCCCTCCACTTT

V: TRBV4-1
J: TRBJ2-1
D: TRBD2
size: .
CDR3: CASSQLGLAGGFEQFF
DNA: TGCGCCAGCAGCCAACTCGGACTAGCGGGGGGATTTGAGCAGTTCTTC

V: TRBV15
J: TRBJ1-2
D: .
size: few
CDR3: CATSNGNYGYTF
DNA: TGTGCCACCAGCAATGGCAACTATGGCTACACCTTC

V: TRBV9
J: TRBJ1-3
D: .
size: .
CDR3: CASSVAVSGNTIYF
DNA: TGTGCCAGCAGCGTAGCTGTCTCTGGAAACACCATATATTTT

V: TRBV10-1
J: TRBJ2-3
D: TRBD1
size: .
CDR3: CASSGLRDRAADTQCF
DNA: TGCGCCAGCAGTGGGCTCCGGGACAGGGCAGCTGATACGCAGTGTTTT

V: TRBV11-3
J: TRBJ2-3
D: .
size: many
CDR3: CASSWGDRSTDTQYF
DNA: TGTGCCAGCAGCTGGGGGGACCGAAGCACAGATACGCAGTATTTT

V: TRBV6-1
J: TRBJ2-3
D: .
size: .
CDR3: CASSLESSYRADTQYF
DNA: TGTGCCAGCAGCTTGGAGTCCAGCTATCGGGCAGATACGCAGTATTTT

V: TRBV7-2
J: TRBJ2-7
D: .
size: once
CDR3: CASSQQTKSYEQYF
DNA: TGTGCCAGCAGCCAGCAGACGAAATCCTACGAGCAGTACTTC